These 17 T cell receptor beta chains were sequenced from one sample in a study of blood T cells in healthy people across ages. Primed by a sample-barcoded 5' primer and a J-beta primer mix, a second PCR proceeded for 7 to 11 cycles. From the 5' RACE reads, TCRdb called clonotypes with MiXCR, one entry per CDR3 protein. The repertoire holds about a million distinct CDR3 sequences, with roughly half as singletons. The sequencing input was blood. These receptors originate from a woman in her sixties in good health.

The chain carries TRBV20-1 and TRBJ2-3; maybe TRBD2 (5 bases). Germline loops: CDR1 DFQATT, CDR2 SNEGSKA (reference sequence). The CDR3 contains 19 residues. The V end lost 1 base, the J end lost 3 bases, and 26 bases lay between the germline ends. CDR3 loop: CSARVAGIGVRRSTDTQYF. The DNA of the CDR3 is TGCAGTGCTAGAGTCGCCGGGATTGGAGTTCGCCGGTCGACAGATACGCAGTATTTT.

Worth noting for this clonotype: One base away lies a much larger clone, so this may be a sequencing read error. The gene calls are TRBV5-5 and TRBJ2-5; D possibly corresponds to TRBD2 (5 bases). Gene TRBJ2-7 matches the end of the DNA better, so the J call may be wrong. Germline CDR1 SGHKS, CDR2 YYEKEE (reference sequence). The CDR3 extends over 12 amino acids. The DNA of the CDR3 is TGTGCCGGCAGCTTGGCCGGGAACGAGCAGTACTTC. Protein: CAGSLAGNEQYF.

V gene TRBV7-2 combines with J gene TRBJ2-3, with 8 nucleotides matching TRBD2. Unmatched junction bases numbered 4, after V lost 2 bases and J lost 9 bases. The CDR3 totals 13 residues. Germline CDR1 reads SGHTA; CDR2 reads FQGNSA. CDR3: CASSLKASGTQYF. The CDR3 bases are TGTGCCAGCAGCTTAAAGGCTAGCGGGACGCAGTATTTT.

The chain carries TRBV20-1 and TRBJ2-1; 11 positions agree with TRBD2. The closer fit of TRBJ2-7 to the DNA end suggests the J call may be wrong. This CDR3 region has 14 residues. The germline CDR1 and CDR2 sequences are DFQATT and SNEGSKA (reference sequence). The DNA for the CDR3 is TGCAGTGCTCGTACTAGCGGGAGTAAAAATGAGCAGTACTTC. Its protein is CSARTSGSKNEQYF.

The J gene is TRBJ1-1, the V gene TRBV4-1; 8 bases line up with TRBD1. This CDR3 spans 16 amino acids. Germline CDR1 MGHRA, CDR2 YSYEKL. Unmatched junction bases numbered 9, after V lost 4 bases and J lost 2 bases. CDR3 amino acids: CASSLPGTGANTEAFF. In DNA form, the CDR3 reads TGCGCCAGCAGCCTCCCCGGGACAGGCGCTAACACTGAAGCTTTCTTT.

This rearrangement joins TRBV4-1 to TRBJ2-4, with 9 bases aligning to TRBD1. From germline, CDR1 is MGHRA and CDR2 YSYEKL. The CDR3 runs to 17 residues. Germline trimming cut 2 bases from V and 2 bases from J; bases unmatched to any gene: 7. The CDR3 loop is CASSQPGTGRSKNIQYF. The CDR3 DNA reads TGCGCCAGCAGCCAACCCGGGACAGGGCGTTCCAAAAACATTCAGTACTTC.

This chain joins TRBV25-1 and TRBJ2-1; 13 nucleotides agree with TRBD2. Unmatched junction bases numbered 5, after V lost 3 bases and J lost 0 bases. The CDR3 is made up of 18 amino acids. The germline CDR1 and CDR2 sequences are MGHDK and SYGVNS. CDR3 amino acids: CASSDTTSGRASYNEQFF. CDR3 DNA: TGTGCCAGCAGTGACACAACTAGCGGGAGGGCCTCCTACAATGAGCAGTTCTTC. Full variable domain (outside the CDR3, taken from reference TRBV25-1 and TRBJ2-1): EADIYQTPRYLVIGTGKKITLECSQTMGHDKMYWYQQDPGMELHLIHYSYGVNSTEKGDLSSESTVSRIRTEHFPLTLESARPSHTSQYLCASSDTTSGRASYNEQFFGPGTRLTVL.

As DNA, the CDR3 is TGCAGTGCTGGCGGACTAGCGCCGACGATGGAGCAGTACTTC. This gives the protein CSAGGLAPTMEQYF. This chain connects TRBV20-1 to TRBJ2-7, with TRBD2 identical over 9 bases. The V and J ends lost 5 bases and 7 bases, in that order; junction bases with no gene match: 12. This CDR3 is 14 amino acids long. CDR1 and CDR2 (germline): DFQATT, SNEGSKA (reference sequence).

The chain recombines TRBV28 with TRBJ2-5; D ambiguous. The ends were cut back, 6 bases at V and 2 bases at J, with 10 bases in the middle. This CDR3 has 13 residues. The germline V gene encodes CDR1 MDHEN and CDR2 SYDVKM. The chain's CDR3 is CASSLVWQETQYF. The CDR3, as DNA: TGTGCCAGCAGCCTGGTGTGGCAAGAGACCCAGTACTTC.

This clonotype was recorded a few times. V usage is TRBV20-1 and J usage is TRBJ2-1, with 10 bases that match TRBD1. In germline, CDR1 is DFQATT, CDR2 SNEGSKA (reference sequence). V gave up 2 bases and J gave up 7 bases; unmatched junction bases: 14. The CDR3 covers 17 residues. CDR3 DNA sequence: TGCAGTGCTAGACCCCATGGCGGACAGGGGGATTGGAATGAGCAGTTCTTC. Its protein is CSARPHGGQGDWNEQFF.

The V and J genes are TRBV18 and TRBJ2-7; no firm D call. Trimming pared 8 bases from V and 2 bases from J, leaving 10 bases between. Germline V gene data show CDR1 as KGHSH and CDR2 as LQKENI. The CDR3 extends over 12 amino acids. For the CDR3, the DNA is TGTGCCAGCAGCCCGGAGACCTACGAGCAGTACTTC. This encodes CASSPETYEQYF.

Points on this clonotype: Just one base apart from a much larger clone, this may be a read error. The chain combines TRBV4-1 with TRBJ2-4; a possible D gene is TRBD1 (5 bases). The end of the DNA fits TRBJ2-7 better, so the J call may be wrong. This CDR3 region has 13 residues. Germline CDR1 is MGHRA and CDR2 is YSYEKL. The CDR3 is CAGSQTGNYEQYF. CDR3 nucleotide sequence: TGCGCCGGCAGCCAAACAGGAAACTACGAGCAGTACTTC.

This chain links TRBV9 with TRBJ2-3; D possibly corresponds to TRBD2 (7 bases). Trimming stripped 3 bases from V and 1 base from J, with 12 bases between. This CDR3 has 15 amino acids. Germline assignment: CDR1 SGDLS and CDR2 YYNGEE. CDR3 nucleotide sequence: TGTGCCAGCAGCGCTCTAGGGGGGGGCACAGATACGCAGTATTTT. It encodes CASSALGGGTDTQYF.

In its sample, this clonotype was seen a few times. V is TRBV12-3 or TRBV12-4 and J is TRBJ2-7, with unresolved D. V shed 6 bases and J shed 7 bases, with 10 bases lying between them. The CDR3 covers 11 residues. The CDR3 reads CASRRTSEQYF. CDR3 in DNA: TGTGCCAGCAGGCGCACTTCAGAGCAGTACTTC.

There are a few counts of this clonotype. The chain links TRBV12-3 or TRBV12-4 to TRBJ1-2; 8 bases agree with TRBD1. Losses at the gene ends were 10 bases for V and 7 bases for J; bases not matched to a gene: 11. This CDR3 has 13 residues. Here the CDR3 reads CANKTGALCGYTF. The CDR3 DNA is TGTGCCAACAAGACAGGGGCGCTGTGTGGCTACACCTTC.

The CDR3 spells CASSLEAGGNTEAFF. CDR3 bases: TGTGCCAGCAGCTTAGAAGCAGGGGGGAACACTGAAGCTTTCTTT. This sequence joins TRBV7-2 and TRBJ1-1, with 7 nucleotides matching TRBD1. The trim removed 1 base at V and 1 base at J, leaving 3 bases unmatched. Germline CDR1 SGHTA, CDR2 FQGNSA. The CDR3 has 15 residues.

V and J are TRBV9 and TRBJ2-7, with D possibly matching TRBD2 (6 bases). CDR3 size: 13 residues. Trimming pared 4 bases from V and 9 bases from J, leaving 17 bases between. CDR1 SGDLS and CDR2 YYNGEE come from the germline V gene. For the CDR3, the DNA is TGTGCCAGCAGCTCCTCCGGGACTGGAGCGCAGTACTTC. Translation: CASSSSGTGAQYF.